This T cell receptor beta chain was obtained from a study of blood T cells in healthy people across ages. Study results and limitations: Both naive CD4+ cell counts and diversity were greater in long-lived donors than in aged donors. Donor CMV status, an unknown factor, possibly confounded changes in expanded clonotypes.

The use of a sample-barcoded 5' primer and a J-beta primer mix characterized a second PCR of 7 to 11 cycles. Through a template-switch adaptor with 12 random nucleotides, each cDNA molecule received a tag. TCRdb analysed the 5' RACE reads with MiXCR anew, one entry per CDR3 protein. The sample consists of approximately 1.5 million distinct CDR3 sequences, 35% to 45% of them appearing once. Points on this clonotype: Its specificity is not known. One end of the junction fails to match germline, which may point to a read error.

Germline V gene data show CDR1 as SSHAT and CDR2 as FNYEAQ (reference sequence). The CDR3 length is 13 residues. The specimen sequenced was blood. This clonotype originated in a woman under 30 in good health. V is TRBV7-7 and J is TRBJ2-7; D is perhaps TRBD2 (6 bases). CDR3 coding DNA: TGTGCTAGCAGCGCGGGACCTATTTACGAGCAGTACTTC. Encoded protein: CASSAGPIYEQYF.